The 28 T cell receptor beta chains listed next were all sequenced from one sample in a study of control samples from healthy donors and cancer patients. The repertoire was sequenced with immunoSEQ multiplex PCR; TCRdb's copy has only in-frame clones and lacks some. The sample yields over 85,000 clones, roughly nine tenths seen once. The sample was PBMCs. Receptors originate from a woman between 50 and 59 years old with colorectal cancer.

The rearrangement links TRBV29-1 to TRBJ1-4, with D tentatively TRBD1 (6 bases). The germline CDR1 and CDR2 sequences are SQVTM and ANQGSEA. The CDR3 covers 13 residues. V lost 5 bases and J 8 bases, leaving 15 bases between the germline ends. This chain's CDR3 is CSVTGPFQEKLFF. Here the CDR3 DNA reads TGCAGCGTTACAGGGCCCTTTCAAGAAAAACTGTTTTTT.

This chain uses TRBV6-5 with TRBJ2-2, with 8 positions matching TRBD1. Germline loops: CDR1 MNHEY, CDR2 SVGAGI. V gave up 6 bases and J gave up 6 bases; unmatched junction bases: 3. The CDR3 loop spans 13 amino acids. CDR3 sequence reads: CASRDRVAGELFF. The CDR3 nucleotides are TGTGCCAGCAGGGACAGGGTTGCCGGGGAGCTGTTTTTT.

The genes are TRBV6-6 and TRBJ2-3; D possibly matches TRBD1 or TRBD2 (5 bases each). CDR1 and CDR2 (germline): MNHNY, SVGAGI (reference sequence). Trimming stripped 7 bases from V and 1 base from J, with 18 bases between. This CDR3 comprises 16 residues. The CDR3 here is CASTAQVGTGTDTQYF. CDR3 nucleotide sequence: TGTGCCAGCACCGCCCAGGTGGGGACCGGCACAGATACGCAGTATTTT.

The chain carries TRBV2 and TRBJ2-1, with 10 bases that match TRBD2. The J segment lost 7 bases and the V segment lost 7 bases, leaving 16 bases of the junction unmatched. This CDR3 region has 17 residues. Per the germline V gene, CDR1 is SNHLY and CDR2 is FYNNEI. The CDR3 loop is CASKTQSGLARGNEQFF. The CDR3 nucleotides read TGTGCCAGCAAAACGCAGTCGGGACTAGCGAGGGGGAATGAGCAGTTCTTC.

The rearrangement links TRBV7-2 to TRBJ2-5; 11 bases are a match to TRBD2. J gave up 3 bases and V 6 bases, and 3 bases lay outside the gene matches. Germline CDR1 SGHTA, CDR2 FQGNSA. This CDR3 has 14 residues. The CDR3 loop is CASREGLAEETQYF. CDR3 nucleotide sequence: TGTGCCAGCAGAGAGGGACTAGCGGAAGAGACCCAGTACTTC.

The CDR3 DNA reads as TGTGCCAGCAGCGTAGCTCTGCAGGGTAGTGGCCTGAGCTACACCTTC. It is translated as CASSVALQGSGLSYTF. The chain is built from TRBV9 and TRBJ1-2, with D possibly being TRBD1 (5 bases). Germline V gene sequence: CDR1 SGDLS, CDR2 YYNGEE. Trimming left V 0 bases short and J 9 bases short, with 21 bases between. This CDR3 spans 16 amino acids.

The chain is built from TRBV6-5 and TRBJ2-5, with D maybe TRBD1 (6 bases). This CDR3 has 15 amino acids. Germline values: CDR1 MNHEY, CDR2 SVGAGI. Trimming shortened V by 6 bases and J by 0 bases, and 14 bases separated the two germline ends. The chain's CDR3 is CASRIGQQDQETQYF. The CDR3 DNA sequence: TGTGCCAGCAGGATCGGACAGCAGGACCAAGAGACCCAGTACTTC.

The rearrangement uses TRBV2 and TRBJ2-5; D gene uncertain. Trimming cost V 7 bases and J 4 bases, with 13 bases left between them. Germline V gene lookup returns CDR1 SNHLY and CDR2 FYNNEI. The CDR3 length is 13 residues. The CDR3 bases are TGTGCCAGCAACCTCCTAGATGGAGAGACCCAGTACTTC. Translating it yields CASNLLDGETQYF.

The chain couples TRBV5-6 to TRBJ2-3; unclear D gene. CDR1 is SGHDT, CDR2 YYEEEE, per germline. The CDR3 has 13 amino acids. The V and J ends lost 2 bases and 4 bases respectively, with 8 bases between them. This chain's CDR3 is CASSFPVSDTQYF. The CDR3 coding sequence is TGTGCCAGCAGCTTTCCCGTATCAGATACGCAGTATTTT. Variable domain in full (rest from reference TRBV5-6 and TRBJ2-3): DAGVTQSPTHLIKTRGQQVTLRCSPKSGHDTVSWYQQALGQGPQFIFQYYEEEERQRGNFPDRFSGHQFPNYSSELNVNALLLGDSALYLCASSFPVSDTQYFGPGTRLTVL.

V usage is TRBV5-5 and J usage is TRBJ2-1, with D possibly being TRBD2 (6 bases). Trimming removed 4 bases from V and 8 bases from J, with 22 bases in between. Germline V lookup: CDR1 SGHKS, CDR2 YYEKEE (reference sequence). The CDR3 length is 16 residues. The CDR3 DNA reads as TGTGCCAGCAGCCCGGGGACTGCCTATAAGTTGGATGAGCAGTTCTTC. Translating gives CASSPGTAYKLDEQFF.

This chain joins TRBV6-1 and TRBJ1-5; a possible D gene is TRBD1 (5 bases). Per germline, CDR1 MNHNS and CDR2 SASEGT. The CDR3 consists of 15 residues. V lost 2 bases and J lost 0, with 8 bases in between. The CDR3 bases are TGTGCCAGCAGTGAAATTGGGGCTAGCAATCAGCCCCAGCATTTT. It yields the protein CASSEIGASNQPQHF.

The genes are TRBV12-3 or TRBV12-4 and TRBJ2-2, with no clear D. Trimming removed 5 bases at V and 2 bases at J, with 6 bases between. The CDR3 sequence is 13 residues long. CDR3 protein: CASSNANTGELFF. The CDR3 DNA sequence: TGTGCCAGCAGTAATGCAAACACCGGGGAGCTGTTTTTT.

The chain carries TRBV5-6 and TRBJ2-5; 11 nucleotides align to TRBD1. This CDR3 spans 16 amino acids. Per the germline V gene, CDR1 is SGHDT and CDR2 is YYEEEE. V lost 4 bases to trimming and J lost 1 base; unmatched junction nucleotides: 6. The CDR3 loop reads CASSTGQGAFQETQYF. Here the CDR3 DNA reads TGTGCCAGCAGCACCGGACAGGGGGCATTCCAAGAGACCCAGTACTTC.

The chain combines TRBV2 with TRBJ2-1, with 8 nucleotides matching TRBD1. Unmatched junction bases numbered 10, after V lost 6 bases and J lost 6 bases. This CDR3 comprises 15 residues. The germline CDR1 and CDR2 sequences are SNHLY and FYNNEI. In DNA form, the CDR3 reads TGTGCCAGCAGATTTTTCCAGGGGGCTGGCAATGAGCAGTTCTTC. This sequence encodes CASRFFQGAGNEQFF.

CDR3 in DNA: TGTGCCAGCACCGAGAGGACTAGCGGGAGTGGTGCGCAGTATTTT. Translating gives CASTERTSGSGAQYF. V gene TRBV6-5 combines with J gene TRBJ2-3; 13 bases are a match to TRBD2. V lost 7 bases and J lost 10; bases outside the gene matches: 11. The CDR3 has 15 amino acids. CDR1 is MNHEY and CDR2 is SVGAGI in the germline V gene.

This rearrangement joins TRBV6-1 to TRBJ2-5; D remains ambiguous. Trimming pared 3 bases from V and 0 bases from J, leaving 5 bases between. The germline CDR1 and CDR2 sequences are MNHNS and SASEGT. This CDR3 is built from 13 residues. CDR3 sequence: CASSDSNQETQYF. CDR3 nucleotide sequence: TGTGCCAGCAGTGACAGCAACCAAGAGACCCAGTACTTC.

The genes are TRBV7-8 and TRBJ2-3; perhaps TRBD2 as D (5 bases). V was trimmed by 0 bases and J by 6 bases, leaving 19 bases between them. Germline V gives CDR1 SGHVS, CDR2 FQNEAQ. This CDR3 spans 17 amino acids. The CDR3 sequence: CASSLAVVAIYPDTQYF. CDR3 nucleotide sequence: TGTGCCAGCAGCTTAGCGGTGGTAGCGATTTATCCCGATACGCAGTATTTT.

This clone was detected once. This sequence joins TRBV7-2 and TRBJ1-5; 8 bases fit TRBD1. The germline V gene encodes CDR1 SGHTA and CDR2 FQGNSA. J gave up 5 bases and V 2 bases, and 5 bases lay outside the gene matches. The length of the CDR3 is 15 residues. CDR3 amino acids: CASSLWTGPDQPQHF. CDR3 nucleotides: TGTGCCAGCAGCTTATGGACAGGGCCCGATCAGCCCCAGCATTTT.

The chain links TRBV28 to TRBJ2-1; 8 nucleotides line up with TRBD2. The CDR3 totals 15 residues. V trimming: 3 bases; J trimming: 8 bases; junction bases outside the gene matches: 9. Germline-derived CDR1 and CDR2 are MDHEN and SYDVKM. CDR3 in amino acids: CASSFSRGGPHEQFF. The CDR3 nucleotides read TGTGCCAGCAGTTTTTCCCGGGGGGGCCCCCATGAGCAGTTCTTC.

The genes are TRBV2 and TRBJ1-1; 10 bases are shared with TRBD1. The CDR3 consists of 16 residues. The trim removed 4 bases at V and 2 bases at J, leaving 7 bases unmatched. CDR1 SNHLY and CDR2 FYNNEI come from the germline V gene. CDR3 in amino acids: CASSGGDRGFNTEAFF. The CDR3 DNA sequence: TGTGCCAGCAGTGGAGGGGACAGGGGATTTAACACTGAAGCTTTCTTT.

This clone was observed a handful of times. The gene calls are TRBV3-1 (or the pseudogene TRBV3-2) and TRBJ2-5, with TRBD2 matching over 9 bases. Germline lookup yields CDR1 LGHDT and CDR2 YNNKEL (reference sequence). The CDR3 has 16 residues. J lost 5 bases, V lost 0 bases, and 7 bases had no gene match. The CDR3 DNA is TGTGCCAGCAGCCAAGAGGTTAGCGGGGGAGGGGAGACCCAGTACTTC. This codes for CASSQEVSGGGETQYF.

This clone was observed a single time. The gene calls are TRBV6-6 and TRBJ1-1; D unresolved. The germline gives CDR1 MNHNY, CDR2 SVGAGI (reference sequence). The V and J ends lost 6 bases and 1 base respectively, with 6 bases between them. This CDR3 region has 12 residues. CDR3 residues: CASRQRNTEAFF. The CDR3 DNA sequence: TGTGCCAGCAGACAGAGGAACACTGAAGCTTTCTTT.

The chain is built from TRBV10-3 and TRBJ2-5; D is unresolved. Trimming took off 6 bases at V and 1 base at J, with 9 bases between the two ends. Germline CDR1 ENHRY, CDR2 SYGVKD. This CDR3 comprises 13 residues. In nucleotides, the CDR3 is TGTGCCATCAGGCCACAGAGCCAAGAGACCCAGTACTTC. This encodes CAIRPQSQETQYF.

The V call is TRBV18, the J call TRBJ1-1; D is unclear. Between the trimmed V and J ends, which lost 3 bases and 1 base, there was a span of 6 bases. Germline CDR1 is KGHSH and CDR2 is LQKENI. The CDR3 sequence is 13 residues long. Here the CDR3 DNA reads TGTGCCAGCTCACCCCAAAAGAACACTGAAGCTTTCTTT. Translating it yields CASSPQKNTEAFF. Using reference TRBV18 and TRBJ1-1 for the parts outside the CDR3, the full variable domain is NAGVMQNPRHLVRRRGQEARLRCSPMKGHSHVYWYRQLPEEGLKFMVYLQKENIIDESGMPKERFSAEFPKEGPSILRIQQVVRGDSAAYFCASSPQKNTEAFFGQGTRLTVV.

The chain recombines TRBV5-4 with TRBJ2-1; D call uncertain. Looked up from germline, CDR1 is SGHNT and CDR2 is YYREEE (reference sequence). The V end was cut by 2 bases, the J end by 5 bases, with 2 bases between. CDR3 length: 11 amino acids. This chain's CDR3 is CASSLDNEQFF. CDR3 sequence (DNA): TGTGCCAGCAGCTTAGACAATGAGCAGTTCTTC.

V usage is TRBV3-1 (or the pseudogene TRBV3-2) and J usage is TRBJ1-1; D uncertain. V lost 1 base and J 0 bases, leaving 9 bases between the germline ends. The V gene's germline CDR1 is LGHDT and CDR2 YNNKEL (reference sequence). This CDR3 comprises 15 residues. CDR3 bases: TGTGCCAGCAGCCAAGGGCAGCTCATGAACACTGAAGCTTTCTTT. As protein: CASSQGQLMNTEAFF.

The chain combines TRBV4-1 with TRBJ2-2, with D tentatively TRBD2 (5 bases). V was cut by 4 bases and J by 3 bases, with 15 bases left in between. The CDR3 spans 16 residues. CDR1 MGHRA and CDR2 YSYEKL come from the germline V gene. The chain's CDR3 is CASSLGQTGDTGELFF. CDR3 nucleotide sequence: TGCGCCAGCAGCCTCGGGCAAACCGGGGACACCGGGGAGCTGTTTTTT.

The chain combines TRBV12-3 or TRBV12-4 with TRBJ1-2; no clear D gene. This CDR3 has 13 amino acids. The ends were cut back, 3 bases at V and 2 bases at J, with 7 bases in the middle. In nucleotides, the CDR3 is TGTGCCAGCAGTTTGGGTGTGAACTATGGCTACACCTTC. It translates to CASSLGVNYGYTF.